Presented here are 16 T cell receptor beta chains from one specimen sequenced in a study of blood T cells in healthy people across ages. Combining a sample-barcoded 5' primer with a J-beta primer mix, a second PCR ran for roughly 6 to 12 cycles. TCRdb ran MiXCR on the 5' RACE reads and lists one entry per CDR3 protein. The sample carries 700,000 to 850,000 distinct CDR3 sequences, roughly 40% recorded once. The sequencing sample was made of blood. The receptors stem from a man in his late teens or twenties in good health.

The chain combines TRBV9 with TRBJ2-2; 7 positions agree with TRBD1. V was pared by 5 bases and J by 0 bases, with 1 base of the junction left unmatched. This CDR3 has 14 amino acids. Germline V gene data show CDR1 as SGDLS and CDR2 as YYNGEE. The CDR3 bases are TGTGCCAGCAGAGGACAGGCGAACACCGGGGAGCTGTTTTTT. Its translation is CASRGQANTGELFF.

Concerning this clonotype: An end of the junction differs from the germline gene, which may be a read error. For the CDR3, the DNA is TGCGCCAGCAGCCAAGCGAGGACAGGGACCTACTATGGCTGCACCTTC. Its translation is CASSQARTGTYYGCTF. The chain employs TRBV4-3 and TRBJ1-2; 8 bases agree with TRBD1. This CDR3 comprises 16 residues. The germline V gene has CDR1 LGHNA and CDR2 YSLEER.

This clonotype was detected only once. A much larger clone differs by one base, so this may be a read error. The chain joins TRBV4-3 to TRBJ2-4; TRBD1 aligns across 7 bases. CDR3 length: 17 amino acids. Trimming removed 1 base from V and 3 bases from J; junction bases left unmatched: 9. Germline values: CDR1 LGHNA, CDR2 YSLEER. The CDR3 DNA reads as TGCGCCAGCAGCCAAGTTATAGGGGGCACTAACAAAAACATTCAGTACTTC. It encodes CASSQVIGGTNKNIQYF.

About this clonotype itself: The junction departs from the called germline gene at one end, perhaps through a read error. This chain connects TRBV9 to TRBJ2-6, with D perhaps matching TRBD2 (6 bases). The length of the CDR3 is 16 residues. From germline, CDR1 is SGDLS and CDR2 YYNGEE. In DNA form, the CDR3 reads TGTGCCAGCAGCGTCATTAGCGGCTCTAGGGCCAACGTCCTGACTTTC. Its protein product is CASSVISGSRANVLTF. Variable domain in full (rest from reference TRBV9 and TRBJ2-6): DSGVTQTPKHLITATGQRVTLRCSPRSGDLSVYWYQQSLDQGLQFLIQYYNGEERAKGNILERFSAQQFPDLHSELNLSSLELGDSALYFCASSVISGSRANVLTFGAGSRLTVL.

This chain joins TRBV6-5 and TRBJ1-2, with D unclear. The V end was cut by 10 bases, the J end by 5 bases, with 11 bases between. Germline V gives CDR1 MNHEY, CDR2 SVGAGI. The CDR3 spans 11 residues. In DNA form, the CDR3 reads TGTGCCACGAGCGAGGGTTATGGCTACACCTTC. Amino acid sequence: CATSEGYGYTF.

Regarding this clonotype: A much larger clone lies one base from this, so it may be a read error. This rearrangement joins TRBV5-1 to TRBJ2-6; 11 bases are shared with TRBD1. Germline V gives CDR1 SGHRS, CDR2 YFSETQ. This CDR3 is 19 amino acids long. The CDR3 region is CASNLGFRDRGTGANVLTF. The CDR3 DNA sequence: TGCGCCAGCAACTTGGGGTTTCGGGACAGGGGGACCGGGGCCAACGTCCTGACTTTC.

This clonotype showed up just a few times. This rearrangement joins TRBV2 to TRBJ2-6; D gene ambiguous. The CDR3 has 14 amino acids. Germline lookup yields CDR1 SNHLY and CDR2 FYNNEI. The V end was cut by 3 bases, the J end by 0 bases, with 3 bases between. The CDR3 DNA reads TGTGCCAGCAGTGAGGCCTCTGGGGCCAACGTCCTGACTTTC. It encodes CASSEASGANVLTF.

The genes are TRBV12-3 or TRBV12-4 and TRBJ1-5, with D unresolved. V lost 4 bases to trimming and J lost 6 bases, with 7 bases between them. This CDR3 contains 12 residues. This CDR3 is CASSSFFQPQHF. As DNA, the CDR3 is TGTGCCAGCAGTTCGTTTTTTCAGCCCCAGCATTTT.

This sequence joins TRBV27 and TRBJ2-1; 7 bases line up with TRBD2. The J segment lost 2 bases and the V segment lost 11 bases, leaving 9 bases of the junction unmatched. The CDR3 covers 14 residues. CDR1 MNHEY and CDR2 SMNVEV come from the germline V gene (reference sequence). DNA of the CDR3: TGTGCCGGGGGGGTCGGCGGGCCCTACAATGAGCAGTTCTTC. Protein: CAGGVGGPYNEQFF.

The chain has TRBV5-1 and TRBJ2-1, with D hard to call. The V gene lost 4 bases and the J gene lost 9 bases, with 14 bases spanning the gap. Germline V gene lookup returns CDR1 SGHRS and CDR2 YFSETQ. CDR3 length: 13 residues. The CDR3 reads CASSVGSWSEQFF. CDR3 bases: TGCGCCAGCAGCGTAGGTAGTTGGAGTGAGCAGTTCTTC.

The CDR3 reads CASSLRGHGNEKLFF. CDR3 DNA sequence: TGCGCCAGCAGCTTGAGGGGGCATGGTAATGAAAAACTGTTTTTT. The chain links TRBV5-1 to TRBJ1-4; 7 positions agree with TRBD1. The ends lost 1 base at V and 4 bases at J; junction bases unmatched: 4. Germline V CDR1 and CDR2: SGHRS, YFSETQ. The length of the CDR3 is 15 residues. The entire variable domain, with the rest obtained from reference TRBV5-1 and TRBJ1-4, is as follows: KAGVTQTPRYLIKTRGQQVTLSCSPISGHRSVSWYQQTPGQGLQFLFEYFSETQRNKGNFPGRFSGRQFSNSRSEMNVSTLELGDSALYLCASSLRGHGNEKLFFGSGTQLSVL.

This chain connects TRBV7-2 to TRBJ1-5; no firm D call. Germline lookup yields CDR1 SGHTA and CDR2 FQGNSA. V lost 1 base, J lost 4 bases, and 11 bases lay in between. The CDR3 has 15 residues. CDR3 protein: CASSLGDTDNQPQHF. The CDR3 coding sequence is TGTGCCAGCAGCTTAGGGGATACAGATAATCAGCCCCAGCATTTT.

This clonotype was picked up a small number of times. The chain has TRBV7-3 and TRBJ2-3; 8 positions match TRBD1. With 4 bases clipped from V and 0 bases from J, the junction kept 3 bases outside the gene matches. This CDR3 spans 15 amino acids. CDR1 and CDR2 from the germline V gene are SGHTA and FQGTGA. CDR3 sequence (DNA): TGTGCCAGCAGCTACAGGGGGGCTAGCACAGATACGCAGTATTTT. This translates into CASSYRGASTDTQYF.

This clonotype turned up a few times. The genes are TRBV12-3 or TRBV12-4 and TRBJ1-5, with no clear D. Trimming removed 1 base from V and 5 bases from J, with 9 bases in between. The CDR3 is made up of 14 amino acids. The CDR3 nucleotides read TGTGCCAGCAGTTTAGGGGCAGGTGATCAGCCCCAGCATTTT. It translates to CASSLGAGDQPQHF.

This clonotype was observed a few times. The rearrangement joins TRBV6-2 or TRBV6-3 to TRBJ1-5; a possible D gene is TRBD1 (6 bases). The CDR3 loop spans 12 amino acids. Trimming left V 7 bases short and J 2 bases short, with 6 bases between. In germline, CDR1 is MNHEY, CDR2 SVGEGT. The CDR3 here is CASKGGNQPQHF. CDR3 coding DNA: TGTGCCAGCAAGGGGGGCAATCAGCCCCAGCATTTT.

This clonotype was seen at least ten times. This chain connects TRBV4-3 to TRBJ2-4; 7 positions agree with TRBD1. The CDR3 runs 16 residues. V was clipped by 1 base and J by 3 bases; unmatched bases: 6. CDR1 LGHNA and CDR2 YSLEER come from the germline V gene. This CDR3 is CASSQGKGAGKNIQYF. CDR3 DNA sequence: TGCGCCAGCAGCCAAGGCAAGGGGGCCGGCAAAAACATTCAGTACTTC.